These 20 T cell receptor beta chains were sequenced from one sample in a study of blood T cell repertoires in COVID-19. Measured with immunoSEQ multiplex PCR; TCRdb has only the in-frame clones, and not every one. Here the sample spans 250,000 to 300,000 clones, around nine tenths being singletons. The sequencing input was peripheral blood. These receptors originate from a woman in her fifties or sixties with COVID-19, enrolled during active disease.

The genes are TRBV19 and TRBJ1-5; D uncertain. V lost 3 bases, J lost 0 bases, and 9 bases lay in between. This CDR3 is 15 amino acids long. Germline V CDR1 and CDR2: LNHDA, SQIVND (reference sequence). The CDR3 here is CASSIGEYSNQPQHF. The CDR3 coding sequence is TGTGCCAGTAGTATTGGAGAATATAGCAATCAGCCCCAGCATTTT.

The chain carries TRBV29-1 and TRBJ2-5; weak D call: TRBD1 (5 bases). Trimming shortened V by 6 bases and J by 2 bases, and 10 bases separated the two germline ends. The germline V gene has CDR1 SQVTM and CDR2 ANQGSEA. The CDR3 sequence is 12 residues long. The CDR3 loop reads CSVGHGQETQYF. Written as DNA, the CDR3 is TGCAGCGTAGGACACGGACAAGAGACCCAGTACTTC.

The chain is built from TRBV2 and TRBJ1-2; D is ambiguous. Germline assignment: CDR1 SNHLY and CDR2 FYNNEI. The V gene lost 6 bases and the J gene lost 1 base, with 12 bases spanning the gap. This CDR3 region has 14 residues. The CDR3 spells CASRKGGNNYGYTF. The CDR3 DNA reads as TGTGCCAGCAGGAAGGGCGGGAATAACTATGGCTACACCTTC. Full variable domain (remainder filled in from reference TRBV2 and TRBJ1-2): EPEVTQTPSHQVTQMGQEVILRCVPISNHLYFYWYRQILGQKVEFLVSFYNNEISEKSEIFDDQFSVERPDGSNFTLKIRSTKLEDSAMYFCASRKGGNNYGYTFGSGTRLTVV.

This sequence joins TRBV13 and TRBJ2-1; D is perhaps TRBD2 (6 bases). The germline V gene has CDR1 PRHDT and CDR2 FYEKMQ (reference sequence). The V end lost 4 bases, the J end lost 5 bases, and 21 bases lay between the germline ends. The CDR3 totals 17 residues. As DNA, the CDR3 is TGTGCCAGCAGCTCGAACCCGGGACTCGACCCTGACAATGAGCAGTTCTTC. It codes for CASSSNPGLDPDNEQFF.

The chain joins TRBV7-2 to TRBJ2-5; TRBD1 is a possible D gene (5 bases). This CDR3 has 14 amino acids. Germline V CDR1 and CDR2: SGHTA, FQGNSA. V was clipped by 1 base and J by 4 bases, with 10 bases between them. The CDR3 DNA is TGTGCCAGCAGCTTAGAAACCAGGGTAGAGACCCAGTACTTC. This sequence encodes CASSLETRVETQYF.

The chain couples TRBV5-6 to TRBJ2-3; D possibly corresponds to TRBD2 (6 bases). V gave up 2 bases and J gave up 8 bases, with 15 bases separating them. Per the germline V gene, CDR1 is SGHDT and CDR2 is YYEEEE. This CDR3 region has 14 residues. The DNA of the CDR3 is TGTGCCAGCAGCTTCGAGAGAGTTAGCGGTACGCAGTATTTT. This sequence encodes CASSFERVSGTQYF.

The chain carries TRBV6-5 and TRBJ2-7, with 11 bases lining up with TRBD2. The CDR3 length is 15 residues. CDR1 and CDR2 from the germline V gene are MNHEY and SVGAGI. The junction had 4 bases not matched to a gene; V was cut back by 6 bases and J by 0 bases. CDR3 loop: CASSRTSGSSYEQYF. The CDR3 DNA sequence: TGTGCCAGCAGCCGTACTAGCGGGAGCTCCTACGAGCAGTACTTC.

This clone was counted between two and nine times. For the CDR3, the DNA is TGTGCCACCAGTCAGACAGCAATAGCTGGTGAGCAGTTCTTC. This gives the protein CATSQTAIAGEQFF. The V call is TRBV24-1, the J call TRBJ2-1, with D possibly TRBD1 on 5 matching bases. CDR3 length: 14 residues. V was trimmed by 6 bases and J by 9 bases, leaving 17 bases between them. The germline V gene encodes CDR1 KGHDR and CDR2 SFDVKD.

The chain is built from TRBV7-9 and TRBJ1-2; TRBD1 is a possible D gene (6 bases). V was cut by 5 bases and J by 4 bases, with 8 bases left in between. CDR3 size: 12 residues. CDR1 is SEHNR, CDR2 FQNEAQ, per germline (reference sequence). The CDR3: CASSRTVYGYTF. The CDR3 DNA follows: TGTGCCAGCAGCCGGACAGTCTATGGCTACACCTTC.

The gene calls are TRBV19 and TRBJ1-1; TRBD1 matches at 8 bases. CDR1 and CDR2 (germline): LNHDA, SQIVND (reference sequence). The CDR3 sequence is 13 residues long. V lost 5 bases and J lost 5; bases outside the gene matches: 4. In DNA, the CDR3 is TGTGCCAGTAGTCCGCGGACAGGGACTGAAGCTTTCTTT. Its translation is CASSPRTGTEAFF.

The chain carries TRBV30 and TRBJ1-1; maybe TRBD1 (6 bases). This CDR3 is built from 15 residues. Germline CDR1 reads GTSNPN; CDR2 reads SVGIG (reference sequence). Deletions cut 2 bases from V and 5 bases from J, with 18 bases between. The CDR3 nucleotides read TGTGCCTGGAGTTGGGGGGGGTTAACAGGGACTGAAGCTTTCTTT. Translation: CAWSWGGLTGTEAFF. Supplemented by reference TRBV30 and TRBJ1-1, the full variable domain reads SQTIHQWPATLVQPVGSPLSLECTVEGTSNPNLYWYRQAAGRGLQLLFYSVGIGQISSEVPQNLSASRPQDRQFILSSKKLLLSDSGFYLCAWSWGGLTGTEAFFGQGTRLTVV.

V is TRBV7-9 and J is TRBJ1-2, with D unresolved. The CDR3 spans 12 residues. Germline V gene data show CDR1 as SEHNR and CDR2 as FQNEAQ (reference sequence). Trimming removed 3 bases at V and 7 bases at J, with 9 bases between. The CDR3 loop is CASSFTLRGYTF. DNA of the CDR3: TGTGCCAGCAGCTTCACTTTGCGTGGCTACACCTTC. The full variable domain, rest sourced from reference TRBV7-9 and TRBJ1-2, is DTGVSQNPRHKITKRGQNVTFRCDPISEHNRLYWYRQTLGQGPEFLTYFQNEAQLEKSRLLSDRFSAERPKGSFSTLEIQRTEQGDSAMYLCASSFTLRGYTFGSGTRLTVV.

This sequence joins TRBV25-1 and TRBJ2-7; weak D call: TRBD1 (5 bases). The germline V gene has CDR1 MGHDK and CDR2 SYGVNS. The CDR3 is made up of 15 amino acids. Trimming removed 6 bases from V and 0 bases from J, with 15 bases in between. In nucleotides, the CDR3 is TGTGCCAGCAGACTTAAATTAGGGGTCTCCTACGAGCAGTACTTC. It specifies CASRLKLGVSYEQYF.

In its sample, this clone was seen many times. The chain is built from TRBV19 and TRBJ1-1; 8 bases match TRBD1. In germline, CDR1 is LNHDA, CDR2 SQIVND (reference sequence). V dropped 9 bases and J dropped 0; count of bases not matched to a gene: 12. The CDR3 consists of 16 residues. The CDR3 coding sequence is TGTGCCAGCCAGAACAGGGGGGCAGGGATGAACACTGAAGCTTTCTTT. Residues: CASQNRGAGMNTEAFF.

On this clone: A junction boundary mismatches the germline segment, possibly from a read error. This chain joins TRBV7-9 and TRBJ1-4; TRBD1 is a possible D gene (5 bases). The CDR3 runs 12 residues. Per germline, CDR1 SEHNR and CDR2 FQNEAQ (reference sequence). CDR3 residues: CASGAGNGKLFF. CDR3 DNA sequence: TGTGCCAGCGGGGCGGGAAATGGAAAACTGTTTTTT.

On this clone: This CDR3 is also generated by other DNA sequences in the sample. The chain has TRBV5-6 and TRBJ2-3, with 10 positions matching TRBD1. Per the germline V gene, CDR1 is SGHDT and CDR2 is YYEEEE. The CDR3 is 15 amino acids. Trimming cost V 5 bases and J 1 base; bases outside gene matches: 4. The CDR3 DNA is TGTGCCAGCAGACGGACAGGGGGAGGCACAGATACGCAGTATTTT. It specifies CASRRTGGGTDTQYF.

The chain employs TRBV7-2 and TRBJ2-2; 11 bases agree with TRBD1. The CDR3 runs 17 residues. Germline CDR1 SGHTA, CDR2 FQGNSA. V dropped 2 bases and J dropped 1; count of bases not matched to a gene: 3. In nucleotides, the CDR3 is TGTGCCAGCAGCTTACGGACAGGGGGCGAGAACACCGGGGAGCTGTTTTTT. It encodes CASSLRTGGENTGELFF.

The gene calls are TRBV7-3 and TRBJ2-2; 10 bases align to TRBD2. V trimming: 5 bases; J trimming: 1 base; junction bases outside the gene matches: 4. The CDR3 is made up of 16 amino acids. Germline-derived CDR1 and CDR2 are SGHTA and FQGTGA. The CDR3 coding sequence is TGTGCCAGCAGCCACCCTAGCGGGGGGAACACCGGGGAGCTGTTTTTT. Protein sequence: CASSHPSGGNTGELFF.

The CDR3 spells CATSDRQYGYTF. The CDR3 bases are TGTGCCACCAGTGACCGACAGTACGGCTACACCTTC. The genes are TRBV24-1 and TRBJ1-2, with D possibly being TRBD1 (5 bases). The CDR3 covers 12 residues. Germline V gene data show CDR1 as KGHDR and CDR2 as SFDVKD. Trimming left V 4 bases short and J 8 bases short, with 10 bases between.

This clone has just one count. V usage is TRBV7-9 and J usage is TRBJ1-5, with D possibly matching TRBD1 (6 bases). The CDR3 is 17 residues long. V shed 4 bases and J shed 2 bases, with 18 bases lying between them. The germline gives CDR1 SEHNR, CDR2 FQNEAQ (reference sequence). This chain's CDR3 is CASSSYAGTLGNQPQHF. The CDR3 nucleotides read TGTGCCAGCAGCTCATATGCCGGGACACTTGGCAATCAGCCCCAGCATTTT.